The T cell receptor beta chain described here comes from a study of shared clonotypes between healthy human individuals. Here immunoSEQ multiplex PCR was the method, and the copy in TCRdb shows in-frame clones only, minus some. The repertoire holds 850,000 to 1,100,000 clones, with roughly 80% as singletons. V was trimmed by 6 bases and J by 5 bases, leaving 18 bases between them. The CDR3 contains 15 residues. The germline V gene encodes CDR1 KGHSH and CDR2 LQKENI. The clonotype comes from a man aged 18 to 29 in good health. Some clones in this sample may be carry-over from other donors' samples. The rearrangement joins TRBV18 to TRBJ2-3; a possible D gene is TRBD1 (5 bases). Source material: memory CD4+ T cells from PBMCs. Subset described: CD45RA-negative fraction. CDR3 amino acids: CASSTSQGAIDTQYF. The CDR3 nucleotides are TGTGCCAGCTCTACCAGCCAAGGGGCGATAGATACGCAGTATTTT.